The entry below gives a single T cell receptor beta chain sequence along with its context. The data were taken from a study of blood T cell repertoires in COVID-19. V gave up 4 bases and J gave up 2 bases; unmatched junction bases: 5. The CDR3 runs 15 residues. Germline V gene lookup returns CDR1 SGDLS and CDR2 YYNGEE. Methods used by the authors: Reference gene primers were amplified, and this amplification served to estimate nucleated cell counts. Clones were read by immunoSEQ multiplex PCR, and TCRdb kept only the in-frame ones, dropping some. V and J calls and clone size are given by that table; D and trimming were obtained from the DNA. The data show about 200,000 clones, roughly 90% seen once.

Sequencing used PBMCs or T cells enriched from blood (not recorded which). The sequence was obtained from a woman between 18 and 29 years old who had recovered from COVID-19. The rearrangement uses TRBV9 and TRBJ2-7; TRBD2 matches 11 bases. The chain's CDR3 is CASSPGTSGTYEQYF. The CDR3 DNA follows: TGTGCCAGCAGCCCCGGGACTAGCGGAACCTACGAGCAGTACTTC.